This T cell receptor beta chain was retrieved from a study of persistence of HIV-infected CD4 T cells. As regards this clone: The antigen is not known.

An overlapping HIV-1 Gag peptide pool stimulated these cells at 0.85 to 1 ug/peptide/mL. CD40L-negative CD69-negative CD45RO-high memory CD4+ T cells were sorted as populations depleted of antigen-responding cells. The libraries were made with immunoSEQ version 4 in survey mode. The table came from immunoSEQ multiplex PCR; TCRdb's copy has only in-frame clones and leaves some out. This sample carries about 41,000 clones, around 78% of them seen once, and the ten largest clones take 14%. This CDR3 is built from 12 residues. Deletions cut 0 bases from V and 11 bases from J, with 10 bases between. CDR1 MNHNY and CDR2 SVGAGI come from the germline V gene (reference sequence).

The input for sequencing was CD4+ T cells sorted from PBMCs after roughly 18-hour stimulation, taken from a patient who received antiretroviral therapy. This sequence originates from an adult man with HIV who was CMV-seropositive. The genes are TRBV6-6 and TRBJ1-1, with D unclear. CDR3 sequence: CASSYSILGAFF. CDR3 DNA: TGTGCCAGCAGTTACTCGATCCTAGGGGCTTTCTTT.